Detailed here is one T cell receptor beta chain. Per germline, CDR1 KGHSH and CDR2 LQKENI. The CDR3 has 14 amino acids. V shed 3 bases and J shed 5 bases, with 13 bases lying between them. In the authors' methods: Nucleated cell counts were estimated from reference gene primer amplification. Libraries were prepared by immunoSEQ multiplex PCR; TCRdb keeps only in-frame clonotypes and omits some of them. V, J and clone size were drawn from that table, and D and trimming were deduced from the DNA. The sample consists of under 200,000 clones, roughly four fifths of them appearing once. The entry originates in a study of blood T cell repertoires in COVID-19. About the research overall: Collection of acute and convalescent COVID-19 samples took place in the United States, Italy and Spain. Sources were T cells, B-cell-depleted T cells, or PBMCs; the material itself was cDNA or gDNA.

The genes are TRBV18 and TRBJ1-2, with D possibly being TRBD1 (6 bases). The specimen sequenced was peripheral blood. This receptor was obtained from a man in his 70s who had recovered from COVID-19. The CDR3 DNA sequence: TGTGCCAGCTCACCTCCACAGGGACAATATGGCTACACCTTC. Its protein is CASSPPQGQYGYTF.